This T cell receptor beta chain was identified during a study of shared clonotypes between healthy human individuals (dated by TCRdb to about 2020). As for the study more broadly: A few men and two women, aged 18 to 49 years, made up the cohort. For each donor, three plates each were used for CD4 naive and CD4 memory, two plates were used for CD8 naive, and one plate was used for CD8 memory. Blood TCR repertoires of a handful of healthy adults were deeply sequenced to estimate repertoire size and the extent of clonotype sharing between individuals. To increase sequencing depth and limit assay-specific biases, different laboratories used diverse techniques to prepare libraries and sequence TCR repertoires. Each donor's leukapheresis produced roughly between about 0.8 and 8.9 billion PBMCs.

For the CD8 naive samples, CD45RO-negative cells were positively selected for CCR7, yielding a CD45RA+CCR7+ population from which TemRA cells were excluded. The donors were healthy, HIV-negative adults who had no recently reported acute infections or vaccinations. Only Caucasian adults living in Nashville, Tennessee, USA were represented among the donors. Blood was obtained by leukapheresis, after which PBMCs were separated by Ficoll-Histopaque density gradient centrifugation and cryopreserved in liquid nitrogen vapor phase. Purity and quantity of every magnetically sorted T cell population were checked by analytical flow cytometry. Genomic DNA was isolated from each sorted fraction and quantified by UV absorbance on a Nanodrop 2000c. On this clone itself: Its antigen is unknown. No base quality values were provided; no much bigger clone lies one nucleotide off.

The CDR3 contains 14 residues, cysteine and phenylalanine counted. Only the CDR3 part of the read is kept: 42 bases, read in frame from the first base. CDR1 MDHEN and CDR2 SYDVKM were looked up in the germline V gene. V and J are trimmed by 6 bases and 3 bases, and the gene matches miss 8 bases of the junction. Findings and caveats that apply to the study as a whole: Compared with non-shared clonotypes, the clonotypes found in all four sorted-subset donors had higher generation probabilities. The genetic and exposure-history diversity represented was limited by the small number of donors. Naive subsets generally had larger estimated clonotype richness than memory subsets did. Based on pairwise subsampling, the degree of clonotype sharing among donors was expected to be affected by sequencing depth. About 4.5% of naive CD4, 3% to 3.5% of naive CD8, around 2.3% of memory CD4, and about 0.4% of memory CD8 clonotypes were shared across a few donors. Even with the large sequencing depth, rarefaction of the sorted-subset datasets indicated that sequencing was incomplete. Sampling was restricted to blood, and TCR repertoires in tissues likely differ from the TCR repertoires found in blood.

Using the deep immunoSEQ assay, multiplex PCR amplified TCR CDR3 regions from genomic DNA. Genomic DNA extracted from each cell subset was distributed evenly over all wells of several immunoSEQ 96-well plates, and each plate served as one replicate. For sorted subsets, around 0.2 ug genomic DNA, equal to 30,000 or so T cell genomes, was loaded into each replicate PCR. Purified libraries were measured with a Qubit 3.0 fluorometer, size-checked on a Bioanalyzer 2100, and measured again with the KAPA Library Quantification kit. Each immunoSEQ 96-well plate was sequenced on its own single-read 150-cycle Illumina NextSeq 550 flow cell. Concerning the study's data processing: Because the immunoSEQ output included only junctional sequences and no quality scores, the filtering could not be the same as the filtering used for full-length reads. To assign V/J genes and CDR3, sequences were annotated using PyIR, a Python wrapper for IgBLAST v1.9, with IMGT germline references. Reads with weak V/J assignments (E-value above 1e-6), missing CDR3, stop codons, out-of-frame junctions, or ambiguous translated residues were removed. V3J clonotypes were defined as sequences sharing an identical inferred V gene, J gene, and CDR3 amino acid sequence. Percentage overlap between repertoires was computed as shared unique clonotypes divided by the size of the smaller repertoire. Repertoire richness was assessed with RTK rarefaction, the Chao1 estimator, and Recon v2.1 estimates of unobserved clonotypes. For all TCRbeta clonotypes obtained by the gDNA method from a few donors, generation probabilities were computed with OLGA. TCRdb's version of the immuneACCESS table is confined to in-frame rearrangements and falls short of the full clone set. An unresolved V gene accounts for under half of the shortfall where checked; the remainder is of unknown origin. V and J calls and clone size are given by that table; D and trimming were obtained from the DNA. The sample profile shows about 2,200,000 clones; 85% to 95% of them were found once. Together, the top ten hold around 1.7% of the sample.

The sample consisted of naive CD8+ T cells from PBMCs. The cell subset or site label of this sample denotes: CD45RA+CCR7+. The rearrangement joined TRBV28 to TRBJ2-7; 7 middle bases align to TRBD1. The receptor was derived from a man younger than 35 in good health. Some clones in this sample may be carry-over from other donors' samples. CDR3 protein: CASSYPGQNYEQYF. At the DNA level, the sequence is TGTGCCAGCAGCTACCCGGGACAGAACTACGAGCAGTACTTC. The variable domain in full, with residues beyond the CDR3 obtained from the reference TRBV28 and TRBJ2-7 genes, is DVKVTQSSRYLVKRTGEKVFLECVQDMDHENMFWYRQDPGLGLRLIYFSYDVKMKEKGDIPEGYSVSREKKERFSLILESASTNQTSMYLCASSYPGQNYEQYFGPGTRLTVT.